Listed here are 10 T cell receptor beta chains from one sample, sequenced in a study of shared clonotypes between healthy human individuals. The assay was immunoSEQ multiplex PCR, and TCRdb's table has in-frame clones only and misses some. The sample consists of a few million clones, approximately 94% of them appearing once. The specimen was naive CD4+ T cells sorted from blood. Subset defined: CD45RA+ positively selected. The source is a man between 18 and 29 years old in good health.

V gene TRBV19 combines with J gene TRBJ1-5, with TRBD1 matching over 7 bases. V lost 5 bases to trimming and J lost 1 base; unmatched junction nucleotides: 8. This CDR3 has 16 amino acids. Germline V gene lookup returns CDR1 LNHDA and CDR2 SQIVND (reference sequence). The CDR3 nucleotides read TGTGCCAGTAGTCACACCGGGACAGTGAGCAATCAGCCCCAGCATTTT. It encodes CASSHTGTVSNQPQHF.

The chain joins TRBV25-1 to TRBJ2-5; TRBD1 matches 7 bases. The J call is doubtful: the DNA matches TRBJ2-7 better. The CDR3 loop spans 15 amino acids. Germline loops: CDR1 MGHDK, CDR2 SYGVNS. CDR3 nucleotide sequence: TGTGCCAGCAGTGAAGCAGGGGGAAGAATACACGAGCAGTACTTC. Amino acids: CASSEAGGRIHEQYF.

The rearrangement uses TRBV7-9 and TRBJ2-3; no firm D call. The CDR3 is 15 amino acids. Trimming pared 3 bases from V and 4 bases from J, leaving 14 bases between. Germline loops: CDR1 SEHNR, CDR2 FQNEAQ (reference sequence). CDR3: CASSFYVVDADTQYF. CDR3 coding DNA: TGTGCCAGCAGCTTTTACGTTGTAGATGCAGATACGCAGTATTTT. Full variable domain (missing parts from reference TRBV7-9 and TRBJ2-3): DTGVSQNPRHKITKRGQNVTFRCDPISEHNRLYWYRQTLGQGPEFLTYFQNEAQLEKSRLLSDRFSAERPKGSFSTLEIQRTEQGDSAMYLCASSFYVVDADTQYFGPGTRLTVL.

The chain couples TRBV7-3 to TRBJ2-7; 10 bases map to TRBD2. The CDR3 has 16 residues. Germline CDR1 and CDR2: SGHTA and FQGTGA. Germline trimming cut 2 bases from V and 5 bases from J; bases unmatched to any gene: 9. CDR3 DNA sequence: TGTGCCAGCAGCTTACTCGGGGGGACTAGCGACGACGAGCAGTACTTC. This translates into CASSLLGGTSDDEQYF. Full variable domain (remainder filled in from reference TRBV7-3 and TRBJ2-7): GAGVSQTPSNKVTEKGKYVELRCDPISGHTALYWYRQSLGQGPEFLIYFQGTGAADDSGLPNDRFFAVRPEGSVSTLKIQRTERGDSAVYLCASSLLGGTSDDEQYFGPGTRLTVT.

This clone was counted a single time. The chain recombines TRBV7-2 with TRBJ2-1; D is uncertain. The CDR3 totals 14 residues. The V end was cut by 5 bases, the J end by 0 bases, with 8 bases between. The germline gives CDR1 SGHTA, CDR2 FQGNSA. The CDR3 protein is CASSRLTSYNEQFF. The CDR3 coding sequence is TGTGCCAGCAGCCGTCTAACCTCCTACAATGAGCAGTTCTTC.

Notes on this clone: The junction differs from germline at one of its ends, possibly a read error. The V gene is TRBV30, the J gene TRBJ1-5, with 7 positions matching TRBD1. This CDR3 has 15 amino acids. Germline-derived CDR1 and CDR2 are GTSNPN and SVGIG (reference sequence). The DNA for the CDR3 is TGTGCCTGGAGTAAAACAGGGGCGGTTAATCAGTCCCAGCATTTT. It codes for CAWSKTGAVNQSQHF.

The chain is built from TRBV5-1 and TRBJ1-1, with TRBD1 identical over 7 bases. With V trimmed by 4 bases and J by 6 bases, 9 bases remained unmatched. From germline, CDR1 is SGHRS and CDR2 YFSETQ. The CDR3 contains 14 residues. The CDR3 loop is CASSPAGGSAEAFF. In nucleotides, the CDR3 is TGCGCCAGCAGCCCGGCAGGGGGGTCGGCTGAAGCTTTCTTT.

On this clone: The sample holds other DNA sequences that translate to the same CDR3. The chain's CDR3 is CASSPPGLAGGLNEQFF. The CDR3 nucleotides read TGTGCCAGCTCACCACCGGGACTAGCGGGGGGGCTCAATGAGCAGTTCTTC. This rearrangement joins TRBV18 to TRBJ2-1; 16 bases map to TRBD2. The junction had 2 bases not matched to a gene; V was cut back by 0 bases and J by 6 bases. The V gene's germline CDR1 is KGHSH and CDR2 LQKENI. The CDR3 has 17 amino acids.

This chain connects TRBV7-2 to TRBJ1-4; D gene ambiguous. V was shortened by 1 base and J by 6 bases, with 15 bases between the two germline ends. This CDR3 is built from 16 residues. Germline CDR1 reads SGHTA; CDR2 reads FQGNSA. DNA of the CDR3: TGTGCCAGCAGCTTAGGGAGTTGGTACCAGGATGAAAAACTGTTTTTT. Protein sequence: CASSLGSWYQDEKLFF.

The chain has TRBV28 and TRBJ1-4; D is unresolved. The CDR3 runs 14 residues. V was trimmed by 6 bases and J by 6 bases, leaving 14 bases between them. CDR1 MDHEN and CDR2 SYDVKM come from the germline V gene. The CDR3 loop reads CASSRGGWDEKLFF. The CDR3 DNA follows: TGTGCCAGCAGCCGAGGTGGATGGGATGAAAAACTGTTTTTT.